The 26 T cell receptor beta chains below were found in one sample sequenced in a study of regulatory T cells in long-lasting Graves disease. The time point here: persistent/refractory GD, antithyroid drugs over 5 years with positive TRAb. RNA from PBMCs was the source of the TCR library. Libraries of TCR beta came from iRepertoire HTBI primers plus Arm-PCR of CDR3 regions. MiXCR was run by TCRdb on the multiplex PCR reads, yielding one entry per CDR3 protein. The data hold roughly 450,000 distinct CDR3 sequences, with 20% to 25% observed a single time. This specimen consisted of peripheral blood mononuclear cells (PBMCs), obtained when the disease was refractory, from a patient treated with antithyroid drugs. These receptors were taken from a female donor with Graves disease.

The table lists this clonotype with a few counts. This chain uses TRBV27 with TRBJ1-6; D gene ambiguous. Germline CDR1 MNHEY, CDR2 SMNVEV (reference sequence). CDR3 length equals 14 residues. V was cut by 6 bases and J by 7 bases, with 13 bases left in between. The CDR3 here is CASRRIIFNSPLHF. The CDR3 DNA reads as TGTGCCAGCAGACGGATCATCTTCAATTCACCCCTCCACTTT.

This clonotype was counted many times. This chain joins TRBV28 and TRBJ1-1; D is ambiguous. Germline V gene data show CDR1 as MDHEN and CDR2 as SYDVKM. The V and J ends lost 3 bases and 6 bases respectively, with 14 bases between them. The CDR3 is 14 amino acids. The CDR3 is CASSFFTRDAEAFF. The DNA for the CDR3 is TGTGCCAGCAGTTTCTTCACGAGGGATGCTGAAGCTTTCTTT.

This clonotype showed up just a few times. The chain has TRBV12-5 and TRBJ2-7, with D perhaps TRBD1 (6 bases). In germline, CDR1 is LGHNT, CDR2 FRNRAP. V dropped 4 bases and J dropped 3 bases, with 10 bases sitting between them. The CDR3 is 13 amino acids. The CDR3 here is CASGSSDSYEQYF. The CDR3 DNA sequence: TGTGCTAGTGGTTCGTCGGACAGCTACGAGCAGTACTTC.

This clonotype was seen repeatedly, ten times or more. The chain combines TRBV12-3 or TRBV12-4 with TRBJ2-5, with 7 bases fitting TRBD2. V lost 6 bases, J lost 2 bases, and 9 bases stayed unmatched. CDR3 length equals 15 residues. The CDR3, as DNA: TGTGCCAGCAGCCCTCTTGGGGGGGAACAAGAGACCCAGTACTTC. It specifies CASSPLGGEQETQYF.

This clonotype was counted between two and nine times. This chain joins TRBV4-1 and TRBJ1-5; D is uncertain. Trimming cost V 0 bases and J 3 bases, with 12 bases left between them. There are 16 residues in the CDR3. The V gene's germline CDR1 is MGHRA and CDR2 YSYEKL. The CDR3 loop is CASSQDQIPFNQPQHF. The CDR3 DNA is TGCGCCAGCAGCCAAGATCAAATCCCCTTCAATCAGCCCCAGCATTTT.

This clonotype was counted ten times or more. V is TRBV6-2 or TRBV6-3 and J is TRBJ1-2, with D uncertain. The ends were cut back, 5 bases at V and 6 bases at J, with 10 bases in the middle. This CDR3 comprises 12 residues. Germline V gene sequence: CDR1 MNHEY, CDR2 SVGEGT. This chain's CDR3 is CASSHGRDGYTF. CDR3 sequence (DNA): TGTGCCAGCAGTCACGGGAGAGATGGCTACACCTTC.

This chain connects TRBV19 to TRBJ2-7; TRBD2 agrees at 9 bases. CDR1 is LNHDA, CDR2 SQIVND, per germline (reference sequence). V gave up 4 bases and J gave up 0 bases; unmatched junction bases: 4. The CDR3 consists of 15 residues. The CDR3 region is CASSTSAGGSYEQYF. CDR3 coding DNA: TGTGCCAGTAGTACCTCAGCGGGAGGCTCCTACGAGCAGTACTTC.

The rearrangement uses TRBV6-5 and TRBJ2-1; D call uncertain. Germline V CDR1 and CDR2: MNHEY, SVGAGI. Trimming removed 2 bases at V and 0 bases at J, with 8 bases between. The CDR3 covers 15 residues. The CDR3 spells CASSYRATSYNEQFF. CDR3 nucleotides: TGTGCCAGCAGTTACAGGGCAACCTCCTACAATGAGCAGTTCTTC.

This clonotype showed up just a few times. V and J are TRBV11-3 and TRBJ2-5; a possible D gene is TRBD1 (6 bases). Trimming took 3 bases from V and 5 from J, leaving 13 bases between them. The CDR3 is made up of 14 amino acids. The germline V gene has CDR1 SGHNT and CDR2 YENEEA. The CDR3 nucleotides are TGTGCCAGCAGCTTCAGGGGATCGACTGAGACCCAGTACTTC. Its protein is CASSFRGSTETQYF. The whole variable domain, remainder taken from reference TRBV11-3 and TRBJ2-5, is EAGVVQSPRYKIIEKKQPVAFWCNPISGHNTLYWYLQNLGQGPELLIRYENEEAVDDSQLPKDRFSAERLKGVDSTLKIQPAELGDSAVYLCASSFRGSTETQYFGPGTRLLVL.

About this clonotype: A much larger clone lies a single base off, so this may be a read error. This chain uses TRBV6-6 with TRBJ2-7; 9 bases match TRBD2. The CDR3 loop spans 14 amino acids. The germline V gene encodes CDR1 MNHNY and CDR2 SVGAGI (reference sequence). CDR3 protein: CVSSYSAGGAEQYF. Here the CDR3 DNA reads TGTGTCAGCAGTTACTCGGCGGGAGGGGCTGAGCAGTACTTC.

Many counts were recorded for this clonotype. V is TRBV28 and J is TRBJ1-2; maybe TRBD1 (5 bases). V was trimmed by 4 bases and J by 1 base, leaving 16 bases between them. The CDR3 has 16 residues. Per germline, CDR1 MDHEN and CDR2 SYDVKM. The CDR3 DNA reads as TGTGCCAGCAGTTCTCCAGGGAGCTTCCTTAACTATGGCTACACCTTC. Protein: CASSSPGSFLNYGYTF.

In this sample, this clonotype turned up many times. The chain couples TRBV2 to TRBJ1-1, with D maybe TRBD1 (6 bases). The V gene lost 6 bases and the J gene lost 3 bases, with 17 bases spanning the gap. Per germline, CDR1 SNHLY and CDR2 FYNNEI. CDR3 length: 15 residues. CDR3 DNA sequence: TGTGCCAGCAGGGCACAGGGAATCGTGGACACTGAAGCTTTCTTT. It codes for CASRAQGIVDTEAFF.

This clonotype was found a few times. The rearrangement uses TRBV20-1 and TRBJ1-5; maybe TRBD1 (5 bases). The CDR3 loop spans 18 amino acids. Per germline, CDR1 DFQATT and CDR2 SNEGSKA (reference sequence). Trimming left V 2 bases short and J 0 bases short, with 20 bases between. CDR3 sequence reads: CSARQGNNVYNSNQPQHF. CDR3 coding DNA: TGCAGTGCTAGACAGGGTAATAACGTTTACAATAGCAATCAGCCCCAGCATTTT.

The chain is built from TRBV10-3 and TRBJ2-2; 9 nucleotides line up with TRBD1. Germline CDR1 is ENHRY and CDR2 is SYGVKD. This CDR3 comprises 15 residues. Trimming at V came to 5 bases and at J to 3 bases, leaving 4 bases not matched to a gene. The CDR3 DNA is TGTGCCATCAGTACGGGACAGGGCGACACCGGGGAGCTGTTTTTT. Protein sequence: CAISTGQGDTGELFF.

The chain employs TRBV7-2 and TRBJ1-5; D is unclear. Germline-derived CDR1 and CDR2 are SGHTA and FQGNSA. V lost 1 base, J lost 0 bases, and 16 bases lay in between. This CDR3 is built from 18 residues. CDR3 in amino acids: CASSLGRDEPSSNQPQHF. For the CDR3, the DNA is TGTGCCAGCAGCTTAGGGCGGGATGAGCCCTCTAGCAATCAGCCCCAGCATTTT.

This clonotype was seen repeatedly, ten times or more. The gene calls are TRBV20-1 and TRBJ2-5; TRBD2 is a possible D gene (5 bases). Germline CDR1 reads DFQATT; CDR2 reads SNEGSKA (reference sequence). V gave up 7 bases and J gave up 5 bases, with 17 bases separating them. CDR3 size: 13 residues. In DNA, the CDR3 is TGCAGTGGGACTTTGTGGGCGCAGGAGACCCAGTACTTC. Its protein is CSGTLWAQETQYF.

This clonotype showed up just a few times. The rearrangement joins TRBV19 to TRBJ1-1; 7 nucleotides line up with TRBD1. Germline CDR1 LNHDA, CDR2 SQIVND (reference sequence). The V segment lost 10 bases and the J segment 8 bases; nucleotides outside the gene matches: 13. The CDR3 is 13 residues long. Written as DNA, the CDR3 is TGTGCCAATTTAACCGGGACAGTCAGGGAAGCTTTCTTT. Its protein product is CANLTGTVREAFF.

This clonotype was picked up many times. The CDR3 reads CASSVVTGYQETQYF. CDR3 DNA: TGTGCCAGTAGTGTGGTGACAGGGTACCAAGAGACCCAGTACTTC. This chain joins TRBV19 and TRBJ2-5; 7 bases map to TRBD1. Trimming at V came to 5 bases and at J to 0 bases, leaving 6 bases not matched to a gene. The CDR3 is 15 amino acids. Germline CDR1 and CDR2: LNHDA and SQIVND (reference sequence). Supplemented by reference TRBV19 and TRBJ2-5, the full variable domain reads DGGITQSPKYLFRKEGQNVTLSCEQNLNHDAMYWYRQDPGQGLRLIYYSQIVNDFQKGDIAEGYSVSREKKESFPLTVTSAQKNPTAFYLCASSVVTGYQETQYFGPGTRLLVL.

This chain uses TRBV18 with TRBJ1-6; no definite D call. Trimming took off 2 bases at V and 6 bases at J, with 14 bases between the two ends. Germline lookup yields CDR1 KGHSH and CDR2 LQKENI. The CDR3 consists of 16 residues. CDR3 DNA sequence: TGTGCCAGCTCACCAGGCAGAAGGTTCATTAATTCACCCCTCCACTTT. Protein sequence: CASSPGRRFINSPLHF. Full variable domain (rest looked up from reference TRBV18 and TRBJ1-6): NAGVMQNPRHLVRRRGQEARLRCSPMKGHSHVYWYRQLPEEGLKFMVYLQKENIIDESGMPKERFSAEFPKEGPSILRIQQVVRGDSAAYFCASSPGRRFINSPLHFGNGTRLTVT.

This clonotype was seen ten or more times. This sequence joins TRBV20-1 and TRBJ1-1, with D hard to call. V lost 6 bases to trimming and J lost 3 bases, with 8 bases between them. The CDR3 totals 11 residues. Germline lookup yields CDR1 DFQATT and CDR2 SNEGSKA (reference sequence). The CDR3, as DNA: TGCAGTGCCCATGGGGACACTGAAGCTTTCTTT. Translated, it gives CSAHGDTEAFF.

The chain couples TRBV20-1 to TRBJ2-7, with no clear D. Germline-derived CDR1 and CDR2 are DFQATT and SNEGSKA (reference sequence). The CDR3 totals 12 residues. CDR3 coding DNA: TGCAGCGCTCCCGGCGGTTCCTACGAGCAGTACTTC. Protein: CSAPGGSYEQYF.

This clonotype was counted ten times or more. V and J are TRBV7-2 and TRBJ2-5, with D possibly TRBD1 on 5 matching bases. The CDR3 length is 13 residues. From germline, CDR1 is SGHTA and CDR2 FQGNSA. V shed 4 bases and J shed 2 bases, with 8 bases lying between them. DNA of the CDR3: TGTGCCAGCAGCTCGACAGCTCAAGAGACCCAGTACTTC. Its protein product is CASSSTAQETQYF. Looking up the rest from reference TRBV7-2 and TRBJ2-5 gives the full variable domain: GAGVSQSPSNKVTEKGKDVELRCDPISGHTALYWYRQSLGQGLEFLIYFQGNSAPDKSGLPSDRFSAERTGGSVSTLTIQRTQQEDSAVYLCASSSTAQETQYFGPGTRLLVL.

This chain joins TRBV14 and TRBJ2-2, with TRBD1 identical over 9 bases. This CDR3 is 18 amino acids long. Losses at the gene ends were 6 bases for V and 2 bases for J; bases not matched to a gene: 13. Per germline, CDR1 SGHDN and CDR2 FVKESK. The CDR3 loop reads CASRPGQGLSLNTGELFF. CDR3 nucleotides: TGTGCCAGCAGACCGGGACAGGGCTTAAGCCTTAACACCGGGGAGCTGTTTTTT.

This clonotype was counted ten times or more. CDR3 sequence (DNA): TGTGCCAGCGGGACAGCGGGCACTGAAGCTTTCTTT. This gives the protein CASGTAGTEAFF. This rearrangement joins TRBV28 to TRBJ1-1, with 7 bases that match TRBD1. Looked up from germline, CDR1 is MDHEN and CDR2 is SYDVKM. There are 12 residues in the CDR3. Losses at the gene ends were 8 bases for V and 4 bases for J; bases not matched to a gene: 4.

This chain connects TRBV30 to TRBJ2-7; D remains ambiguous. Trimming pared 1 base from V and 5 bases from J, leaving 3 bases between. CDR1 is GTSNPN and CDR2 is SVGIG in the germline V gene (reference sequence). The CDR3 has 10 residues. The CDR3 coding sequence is TGTGCCTGGAGTGAGAACGAGCAGTACTTC. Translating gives CAWSENEQYF.

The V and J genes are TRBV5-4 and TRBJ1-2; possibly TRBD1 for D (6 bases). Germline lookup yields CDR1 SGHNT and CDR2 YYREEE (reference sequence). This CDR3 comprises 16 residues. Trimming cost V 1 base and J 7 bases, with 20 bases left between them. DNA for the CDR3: TGTGCCAGCAGCTTGCTACACGCGGGGGGCCCCTTTGGCTACACCTTC. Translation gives CASSLLHAGGPFGYTF.